A selection of T cell receptor beta chains follows, all from one sample in a study of T cell repertoires in cytomegalovirus infection. A single record per CDR3 protein comes from TCRdb applying MiXCR to the reads. The data show roughly 200,000 distinct CDR3 sequences, about a sixth seen once. The sequenced material came from CD8+ T cells from PBMCs. The receptor source for this set is a human donor in good health (CMV status not recorded). Some clones in this sample may be carry-over from other donors' samples. CDR3s include the opening cysteine and the closing phenylalanine or tryptophan. The D gene is left open where the match is weak. The size field is filled for only some rows; it gives once, few, many or a size class.

V gene: TRBV7-2; clone size: many; J gene: TRBJ1-1; D gene: NA; CDR3 protein: CASSFFRTMNTEAFF; CDR3 DNA: TGTGCCAGCAGCTTCTTCCGGACCATGAACACTGAAGCTTTCTTT
V gene: TRBV6-2/TRBV6-3; clone size: NA; J gene: TRBJ2-7; D gene: TRBD2; CDR3 protein: CASSSPERGAYEQYF; CDR3 DNA: TGTGCCAGCAGTTCCCCAGAGCGGGGGGCCTACGAGCAGTACTTC
V gene: TRBV6-2/TRBV6-3; clone size: NA; J gene: TRBJ2-2; D gene: NA; CDR3 protein: CASSYSGSGITGELFF; CDR3 DNA: TGTGCCAGCAGTTACTCCGGATCAGGGATCACCGGGGAGCTGTTTTTT
V gene: TRBV14; clone size: few; J gene: TRBJ2-5; D gene: NA; CDR3 protein: CASSQWQETQYF; CDR3 DNA: TGTGCCAGCAGCCAATGGCAAGAGACCCAGTACTTC
V gene: TRBV7-2; clone size: few; J gene: TRBJ1-2; D gene: NA; CDR3 protein: CASSSTGSSGANYGYTF; CDR3 DNA: TGTGCCAGCAGCTCAACGGGGAGTAGTGGGGCTAACTATGGCTACACCTTC
V gene: TRBV9; clone size: NA; J gene: TRBJ2-3; D gene: NA; CDR3 protein: CASSVAGTLKGTDTQYF; CDR3 DNA: TGTGCCAGCAGCGTAGCCGGGACCCTCAAGGGGACAGATACGCAGTATTTT
V gene: TRBV12-3/TRBV12-4; clone size: few; J gene: TRBJ2-7; D gene: NA; CDR3 protein: CASSSAQGPKYYEQYF; CDR3 DNA: TGTGCCAGCAGTTCGGCCCAGGGTCCGAAGTATTACGAGCAGTACTTC
V gene: TRBV7-3; clone size: many; J gene: TRBJ2-1; D gene: TRBD2; CDR3 protein: CASSPFSGGINEQFF; CDR3 DNA: TGTGCCAGCAGCCCTTTTAGCGGGGGTATCAATGAGCAGTTCTTC
V gene: TRBV6-2/TRBV6-3; clone size: few; J gene: TRBJ2-7; D gene: NA; CDR3 protein: CASSPDGMYEQYF; CDR3 DNA: TGTGCCAGCAGTCCGGACGGGATGTACGAGCAGTACTTC
V gene: TRBV12-3/TRBV12-4; clone size: few; J gene: TRBJ2-7; D gene: NA; CDR3 protein: CASSWGQAEQYF; CDR3 DNA: TGTGCCAGCAGTTGGGGGCAAGCGGAGCAGTACTTC
V gene: TRBV7-2; clone size: few; J gene: TRBJ1-2; D gene: TRBD1; CDR3 protein: CASSSSTGTNYGYTF; CDR3 DNA: TGTGCCAGCAGCTCTTCGACAGGGACTAACTATGGCTACACCTTC
V gene: TRBV12-3/TRBV12-4; clone size: few; J gene: TRBJ1-6; D gene: NA; CDR3 protein: CASSYGQRDSPLHF; CDR3 DNA: TGTGCCAGCAGTTACGGACAGAGGGATTCACCCCTCCACTTT
V gene: TRBV6-5; clone size: NA; J gene: TRBJ1-4; D gene: NA; CDR3 protein: CASSLWASAREKLFF; CDR3 DNA: TGTGCCAGCAGTTTGTGGGCCTCGGCGCGAGAAAAACTGTTTTTT
V gene: TRBV10-3; clone size: few; J gene: TRBJ1-5; D gene: TRBD1; CDR3 protein: CAISESVDRSNQPQHF; CDR3 DNA: TGTGCCATCAGTGAGTCGGTGGACAGGAGCAATCAGCCCCAGCATTTT
V gene: TRBV7-2; clone size: many; J gene: TRBJ2-5; D gene: NA; CDR3 protein: CASSPKDPEVETQYF; CDR3 DNA: TGTGCCAGCAGCCCCAAAGACCCGGAGGTGGAGACCCAGTACTTC
V gene: TRBV7-8; clone size: few; J gene: TRBJ1-4; D gene: NA; CDR3 protein: CASSLGTEYSTNEKLFF; CDR3 DNA: TGTGCCAGCAGCTTAGGGACGGAATACTCAACTAATGAAAAACTGTTTTTT
V gene: TRBV7-2; clone size: NA; J gene: TRBJ1-1; D gene: NA; CDR3 protein: CASSMGYRGTEAFF; CDR3 DNA: TGTGCCAGCAGCATGGGCTATAGGGGGACTGAAGCTTTCTTT
V gene: TRBV12-3/TRBV12-4; clone size: few; J gene: TRBJ1-1; D gene: TRBD1; CDR3 protein: CASSSMAGGTEAFF; CDR3 DNA: TGTGCCAGCAGTTCCATGGCAGGGGGCACTGAAGCTTTCTTT
V gene: TRBV5-6; clone size: NA; J gene: TRBJ2-3; D gene: NA; CDR3 protein: CASKTGVTSTDTQYF; CDR3 DNA: TGTGCCAGCAAGACAGGCGTTACTAGCACAGATACGCAGTATTTT
V gene: TRBV20-1; clone size: NA; J gene: TRBJ2-5; D gene: TRBD2; CDR3 protein: CSATSGGASETQYF; CDR3 DNA: TGCAGTGCCACCAGCGGGGGGGCGTCGGAGACCCAGTACTTC
V gene: TRBV28; clone size: NA; J gene: TRBJ2-1; D gene: NA; CDR3 protein: CASDNQGESVYNEQFF; CDR3 DNA: TGTGCCAGCGATAACCAAGGGGAGTCCGTATACAATGAGCAGTTCTTC
V gene: TRBV6-1; clone size: NA; J gene: TRBJ2-1; D gene: TRBD2; CDR3 protein: CASNHDRRLAVNEQFF; CDR3 DNA: TGTGCCAGCAATCACGACAGAAGACTAGCGGTGAATGAGCAGTTCTTC
V gene: TRBV7-9; clone size: NA; J gene: TRBJ2-3; D gene: TRBD1; CDR3 protein: CASSPGQFSTDTQYF; CDR3 DNA: TGTGCCAGCAGCCCGGGACAGTTCAGCACAGATACGCAGTATTTT
V gene: TRBV10-2; clone size: few; J gene: TRBJ1-1; D gene: TRBD1; CDR3 protein: CASSIIYPGQGSRGAFF; CDR3 DNA: TGCGCCAGCAGTATAATTTACCCGGGACAGGGGTCACGTGGAGCTTTCTTT
V gene: TRBV6-6; clone size: NA; J gene: TRBJ1-3; D gene: NA; CDR3 protein: CASSYPSGATAGNTIYF; CDR3 DNA: TGTGCCAGCAGTTACCCCTCCGGCGCGACAGCTGGAAACACCATATATTTT
V gene: TRBV7-3; clone size: few; J gene: TRBJ2-7; D gene: NA; CDR3 protein: CASSPAPGLFYEQYF; CDR3 DNA: TGTGCCAGCAGCCCCGCTCCGGGGTTGTTCTACGAGCAGTACTTC
V gene: TRBV6-6; clone size: NA; J gene: TRBJ2-5; D gene: NA; CDR3 protein: CASSYSLGVETQYF; CDR3 DNA: TGTGCCAGCAGTTATAGTCTAGGGGTGGAGACCCAGTACTTC
V gene: TRBV12-3/TRBV12-4; clone size: few; J gene: TRBJ2-5; D gene: TRBD2; CDR3 protein: CASSLELGLAVQETQYF; CDR3 DNA: TGTGCCAGCAGTTTAGAGCTGGGACTAGCGGTACAAGAGACCCAGTACTTC
V gene: TRBV7-6; clone size: few; J gene: TRBJ1-5; D gene: NA; CDR3 protein: CASSPGPGFQPQHF; CDR3 DNA: TGTGCCAGCAGCCCCGGACCAGGGTTTCAGCCCCAGCATTTT
V gene: TRBV7-6; clone size: few; J gene: TRBJ2-1; D gene: TRBD2; CDR3 protein: CASSLNQRGTNEQFF; CDR3 DNA: TGTGCCAGCAGCTTAAACCAGCGGGGAACTAATGAGCAGTTCTTC
V gene: TRBV7-2; clone size: many; J gene: TRBJ1-2; D gene: TRBD1; CDR3 protein: CASSRGQGHNYGYTF; CDR3 DNA: TGTGCCAGCAGCCGTGGACAGGGCCATAACTATGGCTACACCTTC
V gene: TRBV27; clone size: NA; J gene: TRBJ2-3; D gene: TRBD1; CDR3 protein: CASSLTGQGKYF; CDR3 DNA: TGTGCCAGCAGTCTCACGGGACAGGGAAAGTATTTT
V gene: TRBV28; clone size: few; J gene: TRBJ1-1; D gene: TRBD1; CDR3 protein: CAGAGTGHLLNTEAFF; CDR3 DNA: TGTGCCGGCGCCGGGACAGGGCACCTATTGAACACTGAAGCTTTCTTT
V gene: TRBV20-1; clone size: few; J gene: TRBJ1-4; D gene: NA; CDR3 protein: CSARDRALGAREKLFF; CDR3 DNA: TGCAGTGCTAGAGATCGGGCGTTAGGGGCGCGCGAAAAACTGTTTTTT
V gene: TRBV7-9; clone size: few; J gene: TRBJ2-7; D gene: NA; CDR3 protein: CASSLGPGSEQYF; CDR3 DNA: TGTGCCAGCAGCTTGGGTCCGGGTAGCGAGCAGTACTTC
V gene: TRBV7-3; clone size: NA; J gene: TRBJ2-3; D gene: TRBD2; CDR3 protein: CASSLGGGARDTQYF; CDR3 DNA: TGTGCCAGCAGCTTGGGCGGGGGGGCCCGAGATACGCAGTATTTT
V gene: TRBV24-1; clone size: NA; J gene: TRBJ2-1; D gene: TRBD1; CDR3 protein: CATSDFGQGAAEQFF; CDR3 DNA: TGTGCCACCAGTGATTTTGGACAGGGGGCGGCTGAGCAGTTCTTC
V gene: TRBV6-1; clone size: NA; J gene: TRBJ1-2; D gene: NA; CDR3 protein: CASSTPGGRYGYTF; CDR3 DNA: TGTGCCAGCAGTACCCCCGGGGGACGCTATGGCTACACCTTC
V gene: TRBV12-3/TRBV12-4; clone size: NA; J gene: TRBJ1-2; D gene: TRBD1; CDR3 protein: CASSLPGQAYGYTF; CDR3 DNA: TGTGCCAGCAGTTTACCCGGACAGGCCTATGGCTACACCTTC
V gene: TRBV6-2/TRBV6-3; clone size: NA; J gene: TRBJ1-2; D gene: NA; CDR3 protein: CASSYSPGTSGYTF; CDR3 DNA: TGTGCCAGCAGTTACTCCCCCGGGACATCAGGCTACACCTTC
V gene: TRBV20-1; clone size: few; J gene: TRBJ2-7; D gene: NA; CDR3 protein: CSAKGQTLYEQYF; CDR3 DNA: TGCAGTGCTAAAGGACAGACGCTCTACGAGCAGTACTTC
V gene: TRBV28; clone size: NA; J gene: TRBJ1-1; D gene: NA; CDR3 protein: CASSRSGYTEAFF; CDR3 DNA: TGTGCCAGCAGCCGGTCAGGGTACACTGAAGCTTTCTTT
V gene: TRBV11-3; clone size: NA; J gene: TRBJ2-1; D gene: TRBD2; CDR3 protein: CASSSHSSGSYNEQFF; CDR3 DNA: TGTGCCAGCAGCTCCCATTCTAGCGGATCCTACAATGAGCAGTTCTTC
V gene: TRBV5-5; clone size: few; J gene: TRBJ2-1; D gene: TRBD1; CDR3 protein: CASSLGGGRNEQFF; CDR3 DNA: TGTGCCAGCAGCTTGGGAGGGGGCAGGAATGAGCAGTTCTTC
V gene: TRBV29-1; clone size: few; J gene: TRBJ1-1; D gene: NA; CDR3 protein: CSVVREGTEAFF; CDR3 DNA: TGCAGCGTTGTGAGGGAGGGAACTGAAGCTTTCTTT
V gene: TRBV6-5; clone size: NA; J gene: TRBJ2-2; D gene: NA; CDR3 protein: CASSSSTATGELFF; CDR3 DNA: NA
V gene: TRBV7-8; clone size: few; J gene: TRBJ2-7; D gene: TRBD1; CDR3 protein: CASGGQASYEQYF; CDR3 DNA: TGTGCCAGCGGGGGACAGGCGTCCTACGAGCAGTACTTC
V gene: TRBV29-1; clone size: once; J gene: TRBJ2-7; D gene: TRBD1; CDR3 protein: CSVDRSGQGAYEQYF; CDR3 DNA: TGCAGCGTTGATCGGTCAGGACAGGGGGCCTACGAGCAGTACTTC
V gene: TRBV6-2/TRBV6-3; clone size: few; J gene: TRBJ1-1; D gene: NA; CDR3 protein: CASSYTGFTEAFF; CDR3 DNA: TGTGCCAGCAGTTACACAGGGTTCACTGAAGCTTTCTTT
V gene: TRBV7-3; clone size: few; J gene: TRBJ2-5; D gene: TRBD1; CDR3 protein: CASSLRMAASRGQETQYF; CDR3 DNA: TGTGCCAGCAGCTTAAGAATGGCGGCTAGCAGGGGGCAAGAGACCCAGTACTTC
V gene: TRBV7-6; clone size: few; J gene: TRBJ2-7; D gene: NA; CDR3 protein: CASSSLDGGEGQYF; CDR3 DNA: TGTGCCAGCAGCTCTCTCGACGGCGGCGAGGGGCAGTACTTC